The 15 T cell receptor beta chains reported below all come from one sample, sequenced in a study of T cells after yellow fever vaccination. In TCRdb, the 5' RACE reads were re-called with MiXCR into one record per CDR3 protein. Counted here are a few hundred thousand distinct CDR3 sequences, around 4% occurring once; the ten biggest clones make up about 20%. The sample consisted of PBMCs, taken on the day of the yellow fever booster vaccination. The receptors originated from a man aged 18-30 years who received the YFV17D yellow fever vaccine.

This clonotype was picked up many times. The CDR3 loop is CASGSPQGETQYF. The DNA of the CDR3 is TGCGCCAGCGGATCCCCACAGGGGGAGACCCAGTACTTC. This chain connects TRBV5-1 to TRBJ2-5; 7 bases are shared with TRBD1. The V and J ends lost 7 bases and 5 bases, in that order; junction bases with no gene match: 8. The CDR3 runs 13 residues. Germline V gene sequence: CDR1 SGHRS, CDR2 YFSETQ.

This clonotype was seen a handful of times. Written as DNA, the CDR3 is TGCGCCAGCAGCCAGACGGACGACCCTTTGGATGGCTACACCTTC. Translating it yields CASSQTDDPLDGYTF. The genes are TRBV4-3 and TRBJ1-2; D gene ambiguous. Germline-derived CDR1 and CDR2 are LGHNA and YSLEER. The CDR3 extends over 15 amino acids. The V end lost 3 bases, the J end lost 6 bases, and 17 bases lay between the germline ends.

At least ten counts were recorded for this clonotype. The gene calls are TRBV7-9 and TRBJ2-2, with 7 positions matching TRBD1. Trimming cost V 5 bases and J 0 bases; bases outside gene matches: 12. CDR1 is SEHNR, CDR2 FQNEAQ, per germline (reference sequence). CDR3 size: 18 residues. CDR3 DNA: TGTGCCAGCAGCCCACCTGTTGGGCAGGGGGCGAACACCGGGGAGCTGTTTTTT. This sequence encodes CASSPPVGQGANTGELFF.

This clonotype was seen a few times. The chain links TRBV7-6 to TRBJ2-3, with TRBD2 matching over 11 bases. The CDR3 totals 18 residues. The germline gives CDR1 SGHVS, CDR2 FNYEAQ. Unmatched junction bases numbered 8, after V lost 1 base and J lost 2 bases. The CDR3 bases are TGTGCCAGCAGCTTAGTGGCGGCTAGCGGGGGGTTCACAGATACGCAGTATTTT. Translation: CASSLVAASGGFTDTQYF.

This clonotype has at least ten counts. The chain has TRBV20-1 and TRBJ1-2; TRBD1 is a possible D gene (6 bases). The V end was cut by 3 bases, the J end by 8 bases, with 13 bases between. The CDR3 loop spans 12 amino acids. Germline lookup yields CDR1 DFQATT and CDR2 SNEGSKA (reference sequence). CDR3 bases: TGCAGTGCTAGGCCAGGGGTTCGAGGCTACACCTTC. Its protein is CSARPGVRGYTF.

This clonotype occurred a few times. V and J are TRBV7-2 and TRBJ2-7; 8 bases align to TRBD1. After removal of 5 bases from V and 2 bases from J, the junction contained 8 bases not matched to a gene. In germline, CDR1 is SGHTA, CDR2 FQGNSA. CDR3 length equals 15 residues. The CDR3 DNA reads as TGTGCCAGCAGCCCAACCGGGACAGGAGCCTACGAGCAGTACTTC. Residues: CASSPTGTGAYEQYF.

The CDR3 DNA reads TGTGCCAGCAGCTTAGCCGAATGGGGTCGGGGGACCCAGTACTTC. Its translation: CASSLAEWGRGTQYF. The chain joins TRBV7-2 to TRBJ2-5, with a weak D call TRBD2 (5 bases). Germline CDR1 SGHTA, CDR2 FQGNSA. Trimming took off 0 bases at V and 7 bases at J, with 15 bases between the two ends. There are 15 residues in the CDR3.

This clonotype was seen only a few times. The J gene is TRBJ1-1, the V gene TRBV7-2, with D hard to call. Germline V lookup: CDR1 SGHTA, CDR2 FQGNSA. The CDR3 contains 13 residues. V dropped 1 base and J dropped 5 bases, with 8 bases sitting between them. The CDR3: CASSLGRTTEAFF. The CDR3 DNA is TGTGCCAGCAGCTTAGGTCGAACAACTGAAGCTTTCTTT.

The V gene is TRBV5-1, the J gene TRBJ1-4, with a tentative D call TRBD1 (5 bases). The length of the CDR3 is 15 residues. Per germline, CDR1 SGHRS and CDR2 YFSETQ. The V and J ends lost 1 base and 2 bases respectively, with 9 bases between them. The CDR3 spells CASSLLGTTNEKLFF. CDR3 DNA: TGCGCCAGCAGCTTGTTAGGGACTACTAATGAAAAACTGTTTTTT.

This clonotype occurred a few times. The V gene is TRBV10-3, the J gene TRBJ2-3; 7 nucleotides line up with TRBD2. This CDR3 has 13 residues. V trimming: 8 bases; J trimming: 2 bases; junction bases outside the gene matches: 4. Germline CDR1 and CDR2: ENHRY and SYGVKD. This CDR3 reads CAISAGTTDTQYF. Here the CDR3 DNA reads TGTGCCATCTCAGCGGGGACCACAGATACGCAGTATTTT.

The V gene is TRBV5-4, the J gene TRBJ2-7; D is ambiguous. Per germline, CDR1 SGHNT and CDR2 YYREEE (reference sequence). The V gene lost 4 bases and the J gene lost 3 bases, with 11 bases spanning the gap. This CDR3 region has 13 residues. The CDR3 DNA reads TGTGCCAGCAGCCGACTGCCCAACTACGAGCAGTACTTC. Translation gives CASSRLPNYEQYF.

This clonotype occurred a few times. This chain uses TRBV9 with TRBJ1-2, with D perhaps TRBD1 (6 bases). The CDR3 has 13 residues. The V and J ends lost 2 bases and 4 bases respectively, with 9 bases between them. Germline-derived CDR1 and CDR2 are SGDLS and YYNGEE. The chain's CDR3 is CASSVLGGYGYTF. CDR3 DNA sequence: TGTGCCAGCAGCGTCCTAGGGGGCTATGGCTACACCTTC.

This clonotype was seen more than once but under ten times. The rearrangement joins TRBV5-4 to TRBJ1-1; 9 bases are a match to TRBD1. V shed 1 base, J shed 8 bases, and the junction held 3 bases outside the gene matches. The CDR3 has 13 amino acids. Germline V gene data show CDR1 as SGHNT and CDR2 as YYREEE (reference sequence). This chain's CDR3 is CASSLTGGREAFF. The CDR3 DNA follows: TGTGCCAGCAGCTTGACAGGGGGCCGGGAAGCTTTCTTT.

This clonotype has a count of ten or more. The rearrangement links TRBV7-9 to TRBJ2-1; 9 positions agree with TRBD1. The germline V gene encodes CDR1 SEHNR and CDR2 FQNEAQ (reference sequence). The CDR3 consists of 15 residues. With V trimmed by 6 bases and J by 5 bases, 8 bases remained unmatched. CDR3 nucleotides: TGTGCCAGCAGAGAACCCGGGACAGGGAACAATGAGCAGTTCTTC. Translated, it gives CASREPGTGNNEQFF.

With regard to this clonotype: Since a much larger clone is just one base distant, this may be a read error. The chain recombines TRBV5-1 with TRBJ2-1; TRBD1 matches at 10 bases. Per germline, CDR1 SGHRS and CDR2 YFSETQ. The CDR3 is made up of 16 amino acids. The CDR3 DNA sequence: TGCGCCTGCAGCCGTTTTGAGACGGGACAGGGGAATGAGCAGTTCTTC. This gives the protein CACSRFETGQGNEQFF.